This TCR beta chain was recovered during a study of T cells in Graves' hyperthyroidism and ophthalmopathy. This clonotype was observed a handful of times. Germline values: CDR1 MNHEY, CDR2 SVGEGT. V was cut by 6 bases and J by 0 bases, with 14 bases left in between. CDR3 length: 15 amino acids. Patients aged 18 to 65 had newly diagnosed hyperthyroidism lasting under 2 months. Clinical symptoms, serum thyroxine, TRAb, thyroid ultrasound and orbital computed tomography informed diagnoses. Amplified TCR beta CDR3 regions derived from RNA transcripts. The study used the HTBI primer set for a first-round RT-PCR of the TCR CDR3. TCRdb re-called the multiplex PCR reads with MiXCR, one entry per CDR3 protein. The profile shows about 400,000 distinct CDR3 sequences, 15% of them singletons.

V is TRBV6-2 or TRBV6-3 and J is TRBJ1-1; D perhaps matches TRBD1 (5 bases). Sequencing used blood. The TCR sequence derives from a woman in her thirties with Graves' hyperthyroidism. CDR3 coding DNA: TGTGCCAGCAGCTCCACCTTGGGGGTGAACACTGAAGCTTTCTTT. Translated: CASSSTLGVNTEAFF.